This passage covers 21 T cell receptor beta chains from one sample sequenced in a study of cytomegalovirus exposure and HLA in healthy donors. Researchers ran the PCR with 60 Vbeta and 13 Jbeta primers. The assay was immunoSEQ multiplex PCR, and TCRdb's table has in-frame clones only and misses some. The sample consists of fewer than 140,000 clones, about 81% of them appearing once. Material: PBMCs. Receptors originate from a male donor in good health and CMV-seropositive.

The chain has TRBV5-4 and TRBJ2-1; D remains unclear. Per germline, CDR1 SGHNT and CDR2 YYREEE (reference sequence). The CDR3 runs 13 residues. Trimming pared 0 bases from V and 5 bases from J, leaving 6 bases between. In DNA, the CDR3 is TGTGCCAGCAGCTTGGACTACAACAATGAGCAGTTCTTC. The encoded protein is CASSLDYNNEQFF.

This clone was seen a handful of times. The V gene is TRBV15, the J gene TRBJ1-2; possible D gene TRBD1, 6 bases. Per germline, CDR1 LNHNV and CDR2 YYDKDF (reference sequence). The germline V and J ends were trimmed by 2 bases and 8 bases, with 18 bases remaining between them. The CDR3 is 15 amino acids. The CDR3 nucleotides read TGTGCCACCAGCAGACCCGAAGACAGGCTCCGGGGCTACACCTTC. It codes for CATSRPEDRLRGYTF. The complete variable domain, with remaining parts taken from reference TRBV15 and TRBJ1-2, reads DAMVIQNPRYQVTQFGKPVTLSCSQTLNHNVMYWYQQKSSQAPKLLFHYYDKDFNNEADTPDNFQSRRPNTSFCFLDIRSPGLGDTAMYLCATSRPEDRLRGYTFGSGTRLTVV.

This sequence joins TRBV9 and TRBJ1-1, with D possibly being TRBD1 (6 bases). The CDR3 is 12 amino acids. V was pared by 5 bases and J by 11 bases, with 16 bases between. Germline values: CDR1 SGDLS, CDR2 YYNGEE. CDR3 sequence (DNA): TGTGCCAGCAGTGACACAGGGCGGGAGGCTTTCTTT. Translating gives CASSDTGREAFF. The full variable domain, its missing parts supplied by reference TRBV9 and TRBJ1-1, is DSGVTQTPKHLITATGQRVTLRCSPRSGDLSVYWYQQSLDQGLQFLIQYYNGEERAKGNILERFSAQQFPDLHSELNLSSLELGDSALYFCASSDTGREAFFGQGTRLTVV.

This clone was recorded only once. Here the CDR3 reads CSVDKGSTGLGEQFF. The CDR3 DNA follows: TGCAGCGTTGATAAGGGGTCGACCGGGCTGGGTGAGCAGTTCTTC. The genes are TRBV29-1 and TRBJ2-1; a weak D match, TRBD1 (5 bases). Trimming removed 3 bases from V and 9 bases from J, with 21 bases in between. The CDR3 has 15 amino acids. Germline V CDR1 and CDR2: SQVTM, ANQGSEA.

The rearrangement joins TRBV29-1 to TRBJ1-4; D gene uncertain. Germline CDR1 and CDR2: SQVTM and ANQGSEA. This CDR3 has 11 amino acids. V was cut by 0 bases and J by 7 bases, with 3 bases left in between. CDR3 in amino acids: CSVEDLEKLFF. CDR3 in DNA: TGCAGCGTTGAAGATCTTGAAAAACTGTTTTTT.

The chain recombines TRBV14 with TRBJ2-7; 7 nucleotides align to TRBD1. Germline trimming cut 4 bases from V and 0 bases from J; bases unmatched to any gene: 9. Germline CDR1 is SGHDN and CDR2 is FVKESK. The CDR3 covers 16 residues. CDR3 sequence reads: CASSPDLWDSSYEQYF. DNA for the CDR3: TGTGCCAGCAGCCCCGACCTCTGGGACAGCTCCTACGAGCAGTACTTC.

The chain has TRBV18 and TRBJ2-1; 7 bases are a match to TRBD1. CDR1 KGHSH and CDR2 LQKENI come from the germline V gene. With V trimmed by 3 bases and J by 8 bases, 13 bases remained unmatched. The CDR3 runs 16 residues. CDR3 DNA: TGTGCCAGCTCACCTTCCCGCCGACAGGGTAAAGATGAGCAGTTCTTC. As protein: CASSPSRRQGKDEQFF.

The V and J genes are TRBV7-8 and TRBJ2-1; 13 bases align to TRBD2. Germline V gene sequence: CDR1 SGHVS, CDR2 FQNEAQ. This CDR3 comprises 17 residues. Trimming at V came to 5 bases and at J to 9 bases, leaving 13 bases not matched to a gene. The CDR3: CASSERTSGRIGGEQFF. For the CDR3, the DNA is TGTGCCAGCAGCGAGAGGACTAGCGGGAGAATTGGGGGTGAGCAGTTCTTC.

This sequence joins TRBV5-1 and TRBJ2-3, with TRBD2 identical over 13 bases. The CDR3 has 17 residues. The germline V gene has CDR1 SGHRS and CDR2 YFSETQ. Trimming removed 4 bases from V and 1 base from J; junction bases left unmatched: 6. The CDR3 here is CASSLRLAGGGTDTQYF. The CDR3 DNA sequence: TGCGCCAGCAGCCTCCGACTAGCGGGAGGCGGCACAGATACGCAGTATTTT. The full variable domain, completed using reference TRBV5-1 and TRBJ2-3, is KAGVTQTPRYLIKTRGQQVTLSCSPISGHRSVSWYQQTPGQGLQFLFEYFSETQRNKGNFPGRFSGRQFSNSRSEMNVSTLELGDSALYLCASSLRLAGGGTDTQYFGPGTRLTVL.

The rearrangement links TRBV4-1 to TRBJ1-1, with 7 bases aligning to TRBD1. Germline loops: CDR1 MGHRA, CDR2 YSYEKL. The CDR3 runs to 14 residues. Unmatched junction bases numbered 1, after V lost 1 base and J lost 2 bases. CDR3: CASSQGQGNTEAFF. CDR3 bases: TGCGCCAGCAGCCAAGGACAGGGCAACACTGAAGCTTTCTTT.

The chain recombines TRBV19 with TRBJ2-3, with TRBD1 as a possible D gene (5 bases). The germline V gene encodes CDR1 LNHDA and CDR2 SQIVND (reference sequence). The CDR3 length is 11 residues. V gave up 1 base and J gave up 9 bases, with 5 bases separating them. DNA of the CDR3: TGTGCCAGTAGTATAGGGGGCACGCAGTATTTT. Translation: CASSIGGTQYF.

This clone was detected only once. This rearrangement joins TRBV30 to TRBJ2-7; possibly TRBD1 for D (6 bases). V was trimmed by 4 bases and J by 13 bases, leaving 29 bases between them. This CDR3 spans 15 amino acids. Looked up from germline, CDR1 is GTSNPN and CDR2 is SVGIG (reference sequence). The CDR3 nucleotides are TGTGCCTGGACCCGAGGGGGTATTCATTTGGACTGGACCTACTTC. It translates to CAWTRGGIHLDWTYF. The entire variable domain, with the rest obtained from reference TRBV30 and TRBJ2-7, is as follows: SQTIHQWPATLVQPVGSPLSLECTVEGTSNPNLYWYRQAAGRGLQLLFYSVGIGQISSEVPQNLSASRPQDRQFILSSKKLLLSDSGFYLCAWTRGGIHLDWTYFGPGTRLTVT.

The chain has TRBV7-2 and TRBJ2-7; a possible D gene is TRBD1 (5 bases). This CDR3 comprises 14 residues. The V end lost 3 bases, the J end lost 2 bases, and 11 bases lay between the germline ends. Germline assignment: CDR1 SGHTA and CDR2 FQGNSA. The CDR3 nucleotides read TGTGCCAGCAGCTTTCAGGGCAACACCTACGAGCAGTACTTC. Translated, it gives CASSFQGNTYEQYF. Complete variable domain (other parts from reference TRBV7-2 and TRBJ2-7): GAGVSQSPSNKVTEKGKDVELRCDPISGHTALYWYRQSLGQGLEFLIYFQGNSAPDKSGLPSDRFSAERTGGSVSTLTIQRTQQEDSAVYLCASSFQGNTYEQYFGPGTRLTVT.

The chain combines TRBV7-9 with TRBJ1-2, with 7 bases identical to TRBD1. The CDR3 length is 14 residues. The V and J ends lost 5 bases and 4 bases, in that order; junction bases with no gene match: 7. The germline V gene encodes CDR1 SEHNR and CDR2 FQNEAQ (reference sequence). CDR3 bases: TGTGCCAGCAGCAGATCGGGACAGAGCTATGGCTACACCTTC. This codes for CASSRSGQSYGYTF.

The CDR3 DNA follows: TGCGCCAGCAGCCCGGGACAGCTCTACGAGCAGTACTTC. Encoded protein: CASSPGQLYEQYF. This chain joins TRBV5-1 and TRBJ2-7; 7 bases agree with TRBD1. CDR1 SGHRS and CDR2 YFSETQ come from the germline V gene. The CDR3 covers 13 residues. The trim removed 4 bases at V and 3 bases at J, leaving 4 bases unmatched.

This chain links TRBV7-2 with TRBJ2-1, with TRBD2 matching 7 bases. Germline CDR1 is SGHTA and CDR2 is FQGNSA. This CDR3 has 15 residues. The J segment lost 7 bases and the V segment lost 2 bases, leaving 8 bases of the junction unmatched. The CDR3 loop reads CASSLKRGGFNEQFF. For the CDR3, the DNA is TGTGCCAGCAGCTTAAAAAGGGGAGGGTTTAATGAGCAGTTCTTC.

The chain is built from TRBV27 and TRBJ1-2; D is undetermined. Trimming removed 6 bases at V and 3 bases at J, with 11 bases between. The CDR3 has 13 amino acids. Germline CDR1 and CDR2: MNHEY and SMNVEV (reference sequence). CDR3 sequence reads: CASSRAPDYGYTF. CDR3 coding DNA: TGTGCCAGCAGCCGAGCCCCTGACTATGGCTACACCTTC.

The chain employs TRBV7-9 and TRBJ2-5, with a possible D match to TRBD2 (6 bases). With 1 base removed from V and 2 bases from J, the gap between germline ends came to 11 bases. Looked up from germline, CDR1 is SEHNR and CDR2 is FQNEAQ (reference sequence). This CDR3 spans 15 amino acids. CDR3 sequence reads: CASSLDRGGQETQYF. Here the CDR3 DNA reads TGTGCCAGCAGCTTAGATCGTGGGGGGCAAGAGACCCAGTACTTC.

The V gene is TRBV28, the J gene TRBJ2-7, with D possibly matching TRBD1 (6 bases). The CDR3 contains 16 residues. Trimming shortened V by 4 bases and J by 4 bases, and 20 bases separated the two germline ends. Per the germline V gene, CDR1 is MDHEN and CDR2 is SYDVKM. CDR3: CASSYPDTGFPYEQYF. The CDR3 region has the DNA TGTGCCAGCAGTTACCCGGATACAGGGTTCCCTTACGAGCAGTACTTC.

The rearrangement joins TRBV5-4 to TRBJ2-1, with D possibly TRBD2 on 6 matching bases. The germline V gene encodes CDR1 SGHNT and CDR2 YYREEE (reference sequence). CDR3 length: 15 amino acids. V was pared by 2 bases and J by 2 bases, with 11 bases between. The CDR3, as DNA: TGTGCCAGCAGCTTTGGGGGGACCACCTACAATGAGCAGTTCTTC. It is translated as CASSFGGTTYNEQFF.

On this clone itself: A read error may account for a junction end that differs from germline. CDR3 protein: CASSRQYQPQNF. The CDR3 nucleotides are TGTGCCAGCAGTCGACAGTATCAGCCCCAGAATTTT. The V gene is TRBV2, the J gene TRBJ1-5; D possibly corresponds to TRBD1 (5 bases). Germline CDR1 is SNHLY and CDR2 is FYNNEI. The CDR3 covers 12 residues.